This is a list of T cell receptor beta chains from one sample in a study of T cells of healthy individuals. TCRdb processed the 5' RACE reads anew with MiXCR; each CDR3 protein has one entry. The table records more than 60,000 distinct CDR3 sequences, roughly 17% of them present only once. Receptors were obtained from a human donor in good health. The CDR3 runs from the conserved cysteine through the conserved F or W. A D gene is named only where the DNA matches it firmly. Clone size is shown for a subset of rows, as once, few, many or a class of expanded clone.

CDR3nt: TGTGCCAGCAGTTACTCAGGGACAGGGGGCAAGTGGAACACTGAAGCTTTCTTT
CDR3aa: CASSYSGTGGKWNTEAFF
v_gene: TRBV6-5
abundance: few
j_gene: TRBJ1-1
d_gene: TRBD1

CDR3nt: TGTGCCAGCAGCCGGACTAGCGGGAGTCGGGCAGATACGCAGTATTTT
CDR3aa: CASSRTSGSRADTQYF
v_gene: TRBV7-2
abundance: few
j_gene: TRBJ2-3
d_gene: TRBD2

CDR3nt: TGTGCCAGCAGCCAAGAGGGGCGGGAGACCGATACGCAGTATTTT
CDR3aa: CASSQEGRETDTQYF
v_gene: TRBV4-2
abundance: many
j_gene: TRBJ2-3
d_gene: TRBD2

CDR3nt: TGTGCCAGCAGCCAAGTTGGGGTACTACACACAGATACGCAGTATTTT
CDR3aa: CASSQVGVLHTDTQYF
v_gene: TRBV14
abundance: NA
j_gene: TRBJ2-3
d_gene: NA

CDR3nt: TGTGCCTGGAGTCCACCGGGACTAGCGGGGTGGCAGTATTTT
CDR3aa: CAWSPPGLAGWQYF
v_gene: TRBV30
abundance: few
j_gene: TRBJ2-3
d_gene: TRBD2

CDR3nt: TGCGCCAGCAGCCAAGAAAGGGGGTGGGGTGGCTCCTACAATGAGCAGTTCTTC
CDR3aa: CASSQERGWGGSYNEQFF
v_gene: TRBV4-1
abundance: few
j_gene: TRBJ2-1
d_gene: NA

CDR3nt: TGTGCCAGCCCCCTCGACAATCAACTGGCGCAGTATTTT
CDR3aa: CASPLDNQLAQYF
v_gene: TRBV7-9
abundance: few
j_gene: TRBJ2-3
d_gene: NA

CDR3nt: TGTGCTAGTGGCGAGGGGGACACCCGTTATATCACCGGGGAGCTGTTTTTT
CDR3aa: CASGEGDTRYITGELFF
v_gene: TRBV12-5
abundance: many
j_gene: TRBJ2-2
d_gene: NA

CDR3nt: TGTGCCAGCAGCCAATATCGCGGGGCAGAGACCCAGTACTTC
CDR3aa: CASSQYRGAETQYF
v_gene: TRBV6-6
abundance: few
j_gene: TRBJ2-5
d_gene: NA

CDR3nt: TGTGCCAGCAGTGAAGGCAGCTACATGCAAGAGACCCAGTACTTC
CDR3aa: CASSEGSYMQETQYF
v_gene: TRBV2
abundance: NA
j_gene: TRBJ2-5
d_gene: NA

CDR3nt: TGTGCCAGCAGTGGACGAATTGCGCGGTCCTACAATGAGCAGTTCTTC
CDR3aa: CASSGRIARSYNEQFF
v_gene: TRBV2
abundance: NA
j_gene: TRBJ2-1
d_gene: NA

CDR3nt: TGTGCAACGGCACGACTAGCGGGAGGCAATGAGCAGTTCTTC
CDR3aa: CATARLAGGNEQFF
v_gene: TRBV2
abundance: few
j_gene: TRBJ2-1
d_gene: TRBD2

CDR3nt: TGTGCCAGCTCACTAACCGGGACTAGCGACACAGATACGCAGTATTTT
CDR3aa: CASSLTGTSDTDTQYF
v_gene: TRBV18
abundance: many
j_gene: TRBJ2-3
d_gene: TRBD2

CDR3nt: TGTGCCAGCAGCTTAGAACAGGGACAGGGGGCTCGGAATCAGCCCCAGCATTTT
CDR3aa: CASSLEQGQGARNQPQHF
v_gene: TRBV7-2
abundance: NA
j_gene: TRBJ1-5
d_gene: TRBD1

CDR3nt: TGTGCCAGCAGTTTATTACAGGGAGAAAAACTGTTTTTT
CDR3aa: CASSLLQGEKLFF
v_gene: TRBV28
abundance: many
j_gene: TRBJ1-4
d_gene: NA